Listed here are 13 T cell receptor beta chains from one sample, sequenced in a study of blood T cell repertoires in COVID-19. Clones were sequenced by immunoSEQ multiplex PCR, and TCRdb holds only the in-frame ones, with some missing. Of about 39,000 clones in the sample, about 87% were seen once. Sequencing was performed on peripheral blood. The receptor source for this set is a man aged 50 to 60 with active or convalescent COVID-19.

This chain uses TRBV18 with TRBJ2-2; 7 bases agree with TRBD2. Germline loops: CDR1 KGHSH, CDR2 LQKENI. The V gene end was trimmed by 1 base and the J gene end by 5 bases; junction bases not matched to a gene: 4. The CDR3 runs 15 residues. Here the CDR3 DNA reads TGTGCCAGCTCACCACAGGGGACTACTACCGGGGAGCTGTTTTTT. Translation: CASSPQGTTTGELFF.

The V gene is TRBV9, the J gene TRBJ2-2, with TRBD2 matching 9 bases. There are 16 residues in the CDR3. V shed 0 bases, J shed 6 bases, and the junction held 6 bases outside the gene matches. Germline V gene data show CDR1 as SGDLS and CDR2 as YYNGEE. The CDR3 DNA is TGTGCCAGCAGCGTAGCTCCTAGCGGGGCTGCCGGGGAGCTGTTTTTT. Translated: CASSVAPSGAAGELFF. Drawing the rest from reference TRBV9 and TRBJ2-2, the complete variable domain is DSGVTQTPKHLITATGQRVTLRCSPRSGDLSVYWYQQSLDQGLQFLIQYYNGEERAKGNILERFSAQQFPDLHSELNLSSLELGDSALYFCASSVAPSGAAGELFFGEGSRLTVL.

The chain employs TRBV10-3 and TRBJ1-1; tentative D call: TRBD1 (5 bases). CDR1 ENHRY and CDR2 SYGVKD come from the germline V gene. This CDR3 is 12 amino acids long. V shed 9 bases and J shed 1 base, with 9 bases lying between them. The CDR3 coding sequence is TGTGCCATGAAGGACAAGAACACTGAAGCTTTCTTT. Translating gives CAMKDKNTEAFF.

This rearrangement joins TRBV28 to TRBJ1-2; no firm D call. This CDR3 is built from 14 residues. Germline loops: CDR1 MDHEN, CDR2 SYDVKM. The V gene lost 5 bases and the J gene lost 6 bases, with 16 bases spanning the gap. The CDR3 here is CASSRRPPGDGYTF. In DNA form, the CDR3 reads TGTGCCAGCAGTCGAAGGCCCCCCGGGGATGGCTACACCTTC.

The chain employs TRBV5-1 and TRBJ2-5; 8 positions match TRBD2. The CDR3 covers 16 residues. Germline CDR1 reads SGHRS; CDR2 reads YFSETQ. Germline trimming cut 4 bases from V and 2 bases from J; bases unmatched to any gene: 10. The CDR3 DNA is TGCGCCAGCAGCCCCGGAACCGGGACTAGACAAGAGACCCAGTACTTC. Its protein is CASSPGTGTRQETQYF.

The chain joins TRBV2 to TRBJ2-3, with 14 bases identical to TRBD2. The germline V gene has CDR1 SNHLY and CDR2 FYNNEI. V dropped 2 bases and J dropped 3; count of bases not matched to a gene: 7. This CDR3 spans 18 amino acids. In DNA, the CDR3 is TGTGCCAGCAGTGAAAGATTTAGGACTAGCGGGGGGACAGATACGCAGTATTTT. Amino acid sequence: CASSERFRTSGGTDTQYF.

This clone was recorded once. The genes are TRBV11-2 and TRBJ1-3; D is unresolved. The CDR3 is 12 amino acids. Between the trimmed V and J ends, which lost 1 base and 11 bases, there was a span of 9 bases. Germline assignment: CDR1 SGHAT and CDR2 FQNNGV. This CDR3 reads CASSLAPSSIYF. DNA for the CDR3: TGTGCCAGCAGCTTAGCTCCCTCTTCCATATATTTT.

The chain carries TRBV18 and TRBJ2-5, with 13 bases that match TRBD2. The ends lost 6 bases at V and 4 bases at J; junction bases unmatched: 5. This CDR3 has 15 amino acids. Germline loops: CDR1 KGHSH, CDR2 LQKENI. The CDR3 region is CASSPGLAGRETQYF. The CDR3 DNA follows: TGTGCCAGCTCCCCGGGACTAGCGGGGAGAGAGACCCAGTACTTC.

V is TRBV15 and J is TRBJ2-2; 9 bases are a match to TRBD1. Germline trimming cut 7 bases from V and 4 bases from J; bases unmatched to any gene: 7. The CDR3 extends over 15 amino acids. Germline CDR1 reads LNHNV; CDR2 reads YYDKDF (reference sequence). DNA of the CDR3: TGTGCCACCAACCCGACAGGGGGTGGCACCGGGGAGCTGTTTTTT. Protein product: CATNPTGGGTGELFF.

This clone was observed a single time. The genes are TRBV10-2 and TRBJ2-7, with a tentative D call TRBD2 (5 bases). The CDR3 sequence is 14 residues long. V was clipped by 5 bases and J by 2 bases, with 13 bases between them. Per germline, CDR1 WSHSY and CDR2 SAAADI. The CDR3 coding sequence is TGCGCCAGCAGTATGAGGGAGACCGCCTACGAGCAGTACTTC. This sequence encodes CASSMRETAYEQYF.

The CDR3 here is CASSLYSRGRVNTEAFF. The DNA of the CDR3 is TGTGCCAGCAGCTTATACAGCAGGGGTAGGGTGAACACTGAAGCTTTCTTT. This chain connects TRBV7-3 to TRBJ1-1; D might be TRBD1 (6 bases). Deletions cut 2 bases from V and 0 bases from J, with 16 bases between. Germline values: CDR1 SGHTA, CDR2 FQGTGA. CDR3 length equals 17 residues.

This chain connects TRBV4-1 to TRBJ1-5; D perhaps matches TRBD1 (5 bases). This CDR3 comprises 15 residues. V was pared by 2 bases and J by 6 bases, with 14 bases between. Germline CDR1 and CDR2: MGHRA and YSYEKL. CDR3 sequence reads: CASSQYVQGGQPQHF. The CDR3 bases are TGCGCCAGCAGCCAATATGTCCAGGGCGGTCAGCCCCAGCATTTT.

V usage is TRBV28 and J usage is TRBJ1-6, with D unclear. V lost 3 bases to trimming and J lost 7 bases, with 10 bases between them. Germline CDR1 reads MDHEN; CDR2 reads SYDVKM. This CDR3 region has 14 residues. CDR3 protein: CASSFPHQNSPLHF. The CDR3 DNA follows: TGTGCCAGCAGTTTCCCACACCAGAATTCACCCCTCCACTTT. The full variable domain, its missing parts supplied by reference TRBV28 and TRBJ1-6, is DVKVTQSSRYLVKRTGEKVFLECVQDMDHENMFWYRQDPGLGLRLIYFSYDVKMKEKGDIPEGYSVSREKKERFSLILESASTNQTSMYLCASSFPHQNSPLHFGNGTRLTVT.